A single sample gave rise to the 32 T cell receptor beta chains below, sequenced in a study of blood T cells in healthy people across ages. PCR was performed a second time for roughly 7 to 11 cycles using a sample-barcoded 5' primer and a J-beta primer mix. In TCRdb, the 5' RACE reads were re-called with MiXCR into one record per CDR3 protein. The data contain hundreds of thousands of distinct CDR3 sequences, around 62% of them singletons. The specimen was blood. The receptor source for this set is a man under 40 in good health.

The gene calls are TRBV5-1 and TRBJ2-1; TRBD2 matches at 9 bases. V dropped 0 bases and J dropped 9; count of bases not matched to a gene: 7. Looked up from germline, CDR1 is SGHRS and CDR2 is YFSETQ. The CDR3 runs 15 residues. The CDR3 coding sequence is TGCGCCAGCAGCTTGGGCGGGCTAGCGGGGAGTGAGCAGTTCTTC. This translates into CASSLGGLAGSEQFF. Full variable domain (outside the CDR3, taken from reference TRBV5-1 and TRBJ2-1): KAGVTQTPRYLIKTRGQQVTLSCSPISGHRSVSWYQQTPGQGLQFLFEYFSETQRNKGNFPGRFSGRQFSNSRSEMNVSTLELGDSALYLCASSLGGLAGSEQFFGPGTRLTVL.

This chain joins TRBV28 and TRBJ2-6; D possibly corresponds to TRBD2 (6 bases). The CDR3 consists of 16 residues. Germline CDR1 MDHEN, CDR2 SYDVKM. V was trimmed by 7 bases and J by 3 bases, leaving 16 bases between them. CDR3 sequence (DNA): TGTGCCAGCACCGGAGGGGTGGGGAGTGGGGCCAACGTCCTGACTTTC. Its protein product is CASTGGVGSGANVLTF.

This clonotype has more than one count but fewer than ten. The chain combines TRBV7-9 with TRBJ1-1, with a possible D match to TRBD1 (6 bases). Deletions cut 5 bases from V and 5 bases from J, with 12 bases between. The CDR3 covers 13 residues. Germline assignment: CDR1 SEHNR and CDR2 FQNEAQ (reference sequence). In DNA, the CDR3 is TGTGCCAGCAGCCAGCCGACAGGTACTGAAGCTTTCTTT. It is translated as CASSQPTGTEAFF.

This chain links TRBV4-2 with TRBJ1-1, with D possibly TRBD1 on 5 matching bases. The ends were cut back, 0 bases at V and 3 bases at J, with 11 bases in the middle. The CDR3 has 15 amino acids. In germline, CDR1 is LGHNA, CDR2 YNFKEQ. The CDR3 nucleotides read TGTGCCAGCAGCCAAGATGCCGGGACGGACACTGAAGCTTTCTTT. Protein sequence: CASSQDAGTDTEAFF.

The V call is TRBV15, the J call TRBJ2-3; TRBD1 agrees at 10 bases. The germline gives CDR1 LNHNV, CDR2 YYDKDF (reference sequence). This CDR3 region has 15 residues. V gave up 5 bases and J gave up 2 bases; unmatched junction bases: 4. The CDR3 protein is CATSLGQGITDTQYF. The CDR3 DNA reads as TGTGCCACCAGCCTGGGACAGGGGATCACAGATACGCAGTATTTT.

The chain uses TRBV20-1 and TRBJ2-7, with 8 nucleotides matching TRBD1. The CDR3 is 15 amino acids. V lost 3 bases to trimming and J lost 1 base; unmatched junction nucleotides: 8. Germline V gene data show CDR1 as DFQATT and CDR2 as SNEGSKA (reference sequence). CDR3 DNA: TGCAGTGCTAGGGACAGGGTCGTTCCATCCTACGAGCAGTACTTC. Translation gives CSARDRVVPSYEQYF.

The CDR3 sequence: CASSFLLLWTGQSTDTQYF. DNA of the CDR3: TGTGCCAGCAGCTTCCTACTACTTTGGACAGGCCAGAGCACAGATACGCAGTATTTT. This sequence joins TRBV7-2 and TRBJ2-3, with 7 bases aligning to TRBD1. CDR3 length: 19 amino acids. J lost 0 bases, V lost 3 bases, and 15 bases had no gene match. Germline values: CDR1 SGHTA, CDR2 FQGNSA. Together with reference TRBV7-2 and TRBJ2-3, the CDR3 gives the full variable domain: GAGVSQSPSNKVTEKGKDVELRCDPISGHTALYWYRQSLGQGLEFLIYFQGNSAPDKSGLPSDRFSAERTGGSVSTLTIQRTQQEDSAVYLCASSFLLLWTGQSTDTQYFGPGTRLTVL.

A single count supports this clonotype. V usage is TRBV25-1 and J usage is TRBJ2-3, with D maybe TRBD2 (6 bases). V was clipped by 6 bases and J by 0 bases, with 16 bases between them. Germline CDR1 reads MGHDK; CDR2 reads SYGVNS. The CDR3 is made up of 16 amino acids. Here the CDR3 reads CASSIGVAESTDTQYF. The CDR3 DNA reads TGTGCCAGCAGCATCGGGGTAGCGGAGAGCACAGATACGCAGTATTTT. The complete variable domain, with remaining parts taken from reference TRBV25-1 and TRBJ2-3, reads EADIYQTPRYLVIGTGKKITLECSQTMGHDKMYWYQQDPGMELHLIHYSYGVNSTEKGDLSSESTVSRIRTEHFPLTLESARPSHTSQYLCASSIGVAESTDTQYFGPGTRLTVL.

This chain connects TRBV27 to TRBJ1-1; perhaps TRBD1 as D (5 bases). CDR1 MNHEY and CDR2 SMNVEV come from the germline V gene (reference sequence). Between the trimmed V and J ends, which lost 3 bases and 0 bases, there was a span of 11 bases. The CDR3 runs to 15 residues. The CDR3 sequence: CASSLDIGLNTEAFF. The CDR3 DNA is TGTGCCAGCAGTTTGGACATAGGCCTGAACACTGAAGCTTTCTTT.

The rearrangement joins TRBV20-1 to TRBJ2-6; 9 positions match TRBD1. CDR1 is DFQATT and CDR2 is SNEGSKA in the germline V gene (reference sequence). The CDR3 spans 18 residues. V dropped 0 bases and J dropped 0; count of bases not matched to a gene: 6. CDR3: CSARDWTGASSGANVLTF. CDR3 bases: TGCAGTGCTAGAGACTGGACAGGGGCGAGCTCTGGGGCCAACGTCCTGACTTTC.

The chain recombines TRBV28 with TRBJ2-4; 7 nucleotides align to TRBD2. The CDR3 spans 15 residues. Trimming removed 3 bases from V and 4 bases from J; junction bases left unmatched: 6. Germline CDR1 and CDR2: MDHEN and SYDVKM. Here the CDR3 DNA reads TGTGCCAGCAGTTTCCGGCGGGAGACAAAAAACATTCAGTACTTC. Its protein product is CASSFRRETKNIQYF.

This CDR3 is CSVRGTGFSYEQYF. Written as DNA, the CDR3 is TGCAGCGTCCGAGGGACGGGATTCTCCTACGAGCAGTACTTC. The chain uses TRBV29-1 and TRBJ2-7; D is tentatively TRBD1 or TRBD2 (5 bases each). Trimming stripped 6 bases from V and 0 bases from J, with 15 bases between. Germline V lookup: CDR1 SQVTM, CDR2 ANQGSEA. This CDR3 spans 14 amino acids.

V is TRBV20-1 and J is TRBJ2-5; possibly TRBD1 for D (5 bases). Judging by the DNA end, TRBJ2-7 fits better; the J call may be wrong. CDR1 and CDR2 from the germline V gene are DFQATT and SNEGSKA (reference sequence). CDR3 length: 14 residues. The CDR3 region is CSAEPTDRGYEQYF. The CDR3 DNA reads as TGCAGTGCTGAGCCGACTGACAGAGGCTACGAGCAGTACTTC.

The J gene is TRBJ2-5, the V gene TRBV2; the D is unclear. V was cut by 4 bases and J by 2 bases, with 5 bases left in between. Germline CDR1 reads SNHLY; CDR2 reads FYNNEI. CDR3 size: 12 residues. The CDR3 region is CASSAAQETQYF. The CDR3 DNA reads TGTGCCAGCAGTGCGGCACAAGAGACCCAGTACTTC.

The V gene is TRBV5-1, the J gene TRBJ2-5; 9 bases match TRBD1. The CDR3 is made up of 15 amino acids. Germline CDR1 reads SGHRS; CDR2 reads YFSETQ. Germline trimming cut 4 bases from V and 11 bases from J; bases unmatched to any gene: 15. CDR3 sequence reads: CASSLGQGFHNEQYF. CDR3 nucleotides: TGCGCCAGCAGCCTGGGACAGGGTTTCCACAATGAGCAGTACTTC.

The J gene is TRBJ2-1, the V gene TRBV3-1; D gene uncertain. The CDR3 is made up of 17 amino acids. CDR1 is LGHDT, CDR2 YNNKEL, per germline (reference sequence). Trimming cost V 4 bases and J 0 bases, with 16 bases left between them. CDR3 in DNA: TGTGCCAGCAGCCGGGGAAGGGCCTCAGACTCCTACAATGAGCAGTTCTTC. This translates into CASSRGRASDSYNEQFF.

V usage is TRBV7-2 and J usage is TRBJ1-2, with 7 bases matching TRBD1. J lost 4 bases, V lost 1 base, and 6 bases had no gene match. The CDR3 spans 15 residues. From germline, CDR1 is SGHTA and CDR2 FQGNSA. The DNA of the CDR3 is TGTGCCAGCAGCTTAGGGGAGGCAGGGGGCTATGGCTACACCTTC. Amino acids: CASSLGEAGGYGYTF.

The table lists this clonotype with a few counts. The chain uses TRBV20-1 and TRBJ2-5, with D perhaps TRBD1 or TRBD2 (5 bases each). The DNA end lines up better with TRBJ2-7; the J call may be wrong. The CDR3 contains 13 residues. CDR1 DFQATT and CDR2 SNEGSKA come from the germline V gene (reference sequence). The CDR3 DNA reads TGCAGTGCTCCGGGACCGCCCCCTGCCGAGCAGTACTTC. Translated: CSAPGPPPAEQYF.

This chain links TRBV6-2 or TRBV6-3 with TRBJ2-5; the D call may be TRBD1 or TRBD2 (5 bases each). V dropped 8 bases and J dropped 2 bases, with 18 bases sitting between them. The CDR3 spans 15 residues. Germline V gene data show CDR1 as MNHEY and CDR2 as SVGEGT. The CDR3 loop is CASGAGAHSQETQYF. The CDR3 region has the DNA TGTGCCAGCGGCGCCGGGGCTCACTCTCAAGAGACCCAGTACTTC.

The chain couples TRBV4-3 to TRBJ2-1; D uncertain. CDR1 LGHNA and CDR2 YSLEER come from the germline V gene. Trimming removed 3 bases at V and 10 bases at J, with 16 bases between. This CDR3 contains 14 residues. As DNA, the CDR3 is TGCGCCAGCAGCCAGGAAGACTTAATCGGAGAGCAGTTCTTC. This sequence encodes CASSQEDLIGEQFF.

CDR3 DNA: TGTGCCAGCAGCTTAGTTGCTGCTGGGGCCAACGTCCTGACTTTC. It encodes CASSLVAAGANVLTF. This chain uses TRBV7-3 with TRBJ2-6, with no clear D. The V gene lost 2 bases and the J gene lost 2 bases, with 7 bases spanning the gap. CDR1 and CDR2 (germline): SGHTA, FQGTGA. The CDR3 has 15 residues.

The rearrangement links TRBV7-8 to TRBJ2-7, with 7 bases lining up with TRBD1. This CDR3 contains 16 residues. The V and J ends lost 5 bases and 0 bases, in that order; junction bases with no gene match: 10. Germline-derived CDR1 and CDR2 are SGHVS and FQNEAQ. The CDR3 DNA reads TGTGCCAGCAGCACTCACGACAGGGAGAGCTCCTACGAGCAGTACTTC. This translates into CASSTHDRESSYEQYF.

As regards this clonotype: The junction differs from germline at one of its ends, possibly a read error. The chain has TRBV4-3 and TRBJ2-1; 11 bases align to TRBD1. This CDR3 has 15 residues. Germline values: CDR1 LGHNA, CDR2 YSLEER. CDR3 nucleotides: TGCGCCAGCAGCCAAGTTGGGACAGGGGGGAATGAGCGGTTCTTC. Translating gives CASSQVGTGGNERFF.

The chain links TRBV12-3 or TRBV12-4 to TRBJ2-7; unclear D gene. V lost 2 bases, J lost 5 bases, and 10 bases lay in between. CDR3 length: 13 amino acids. CDR3 in DNA: TGTGCCAGCAGTTTATCAGTGTTGAACGAGCAGTACTTC. This translates into CASSLSVLNEQYF.

In this sample, this clonotype turned up a few times. The rearrangement links TRBV7-8 to TRBJ1-5; 7 nucleotides line up with TRBD1. This CDR3 region has 14 residues. The V segment lost 3 bases and the J segment 7 bases; nucleotides outside the gene matches: 6. CDR1 is SGHVS, CDR2 FQNEAQ, per germline. CDR3 loop: CASSFVGGGQPQHF. CDR3 bases: TGTGCCAGCAGCTTTGTAGGGGGCGGACAGCCCCAGCATTTT. Full variable domain (remainder filled in from reference TRBV7-8 and TRBJ1-5): GAGVSQSPRYKVAKRGQDVALRCDPISGHVSLFWYQQALGQGPEFLTYFQNEAQLDKSGLPSDRFFAERPEGSVSTLKIQRTQQEDSAVYLCASSFVGGGQPQHFGDGTRLSIL.

The chain carries TRBV28 and TRBJ2-4; TRBD2 matches at 7 bases. The CDR3 is 16 amino acids. Germline V gene lookup returns CDR1 MDHEN and CDR2 SYDVKM. V lost 5 bases and J lost 1; bases outside the gene matches: 8. CDR3 residues: CASSPYLGGAKNIQYF. In DNA, the CDR3 is TGTGCCAGCAGTCCCTACTTGGGAGGGGCCAAAAACATTCAGTACTTC.

This clonotype was recorded only once. The chain employs TRBV5-1 and TRBJ1-2; 8 nucleotides line up with TRBD1. V lost 3 bases, J lost 6 bases, and 10 bases stayed unmatched. CDR3 length: 15 residues. The germline V gene encodes CDR1 SGHRS and CDR2 YFSETQ. The CDR3 coding sequence is TGCGCCAGCAGCTATCGGACAGGGAACGGGAATGGCTACACCTTC. Amino acid sequence: CASSYRTGNGNGYTF.

J is TRBJ2-7 and V is TRBV7-9, with a weak D call TRBD2 (6 bases). The CDR3 loop spans 15 amino acids. Trimming removed 2 bases from V and 0 bases from J, with 11 bases in between. Germline-derived CDR1 and CDR2 are SEHNR and FQNEAQ (reference sequence). CDR3 sequence reads: CASSLTGLSSYEQYF. CDR3 nucleotide sequence: TGTGCCAGCAGCTTAACGGGACTGAGCTCCTACGAGCAGTACTTC.

Remarks on this clonotype: With a much larger clone just one base away, this may be a read error. This chain joins TRBV5-5 and TRBJ2-5; TRBD1 is a possible D gene (6 bases). CDR1 and CDR2 from the germline V gene are SGHKS and YYEKEE (reference sequence). The CDR3 consists of 14 residues. The V gene lost 0 bases and the J gene lost 7 bases, with 13 bases spanning the gap. DNA for the CDR3: TGTGCCAGCAGCTTGGCCAGGGTACAGGGGACCCAGTACTTC. Amino acid sequence: CASSLARVQGTQYF.

This clonotype has just one count. The genes are TRBV29-1 and TRBJ2-7, with TRBD1 as a possible D gene (5 bases). The V gene lost 1 base and the J gene lost 1 base, with 14 bases spanning the gap. Germline CDR1 reads SQVTM; CDR2 reads ANQGSEA. This CDR3 contains 15 residues. This CDR3 is CSVEGPRQKSYEQYF. CDR3 bases: TGCAGCGTTGAAGGGCCAAGACAGAAATCCTACGAGCAGTACTTC.

Worth noting for this clonotype: A junction boundary mismatches the germline segment, possibly from a read error. This sequence joins TRBV15 and TRBJ2-1; 10 bases fit TRBD2. The CDR3 runs to 17 residues. CDR1 is LNHNV and CDR2 is YYDKDF in the germline V gene (reference sequence). CDR3 amino acids: CATSRDLLAGVLNERFF. Here the CDR3 DNA reads TGTGCCACCAGCAGAGATCTCCTAGCGGGGGTATTGAATGAGCGGTTCTTC.

The chain couples TRBV29-1 to TRBJ2-3; 7 bases are a match to TRBD2. Losses at the gene ends were 5 bases for V and 0 bases for J; bases not matched to a gene: 2. CDR3 length: 13 amino acids. Germline V gives CDR1 SQVTM, CDR2 ANQGSEA. CDR3 amino acids: CSVPGGSTDTQYF. The CDR3 DNA reads TGCAGCGTTCCCGGGGGGAGCACAGATACGCAGTATTTT.